This T cell receptor (beta chain) was sequenced for a study of tissue T cells after allogeneic stem cell transplantation. Sequencing of TCRbeta CDR3 at survey depth gave sequences and template counts. Method: immunoSEQ multiplex PCR; TCRdb's copy keeps in-frame clones and lacks some. The profile shows 4,000 to 5,000 clones, roughly three quarters of them singletons. Steroid-refractory graft-versus-host disease after allogeneic hematopoietic cell transplant qualified adults for prospective research-autopsy enrollment. In germline, CDR1 is SGHRS, CDR2 YFSETQ. V was cut by 5 bases and J by 5 bases, with 20 bases left in between. The CDR3 totals 15 residues. This clone was recorded a few times.

The chain recombines TRBV5-1 with TRBJ2-7; maybe TRBD1 (6 bases). This sequence was found in a female patient between 18 and 50 years old with steroid-refractory graft-versus-host disease after an allogeneic stem cell transplant. Some T cells may arise from the graft donor. The sequences come from duodenal tissue, collected at autopsy. For the CDR3, the DNA is TGCGCCAGCAGTTCTGGGGACACTAGGAGGAACGAGCAGTACTTC. Residues: CASSSGDTRRNEQYF.